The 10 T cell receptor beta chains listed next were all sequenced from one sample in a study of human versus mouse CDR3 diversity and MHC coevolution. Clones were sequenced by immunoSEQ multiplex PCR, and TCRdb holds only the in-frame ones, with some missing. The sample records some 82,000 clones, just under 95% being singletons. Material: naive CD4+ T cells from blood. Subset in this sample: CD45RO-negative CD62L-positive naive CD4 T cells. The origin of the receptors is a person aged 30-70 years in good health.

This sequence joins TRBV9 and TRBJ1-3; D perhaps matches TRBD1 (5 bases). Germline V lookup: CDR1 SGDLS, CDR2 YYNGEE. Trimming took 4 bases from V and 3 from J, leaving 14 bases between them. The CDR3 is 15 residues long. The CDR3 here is CASSSPGRFGNTIYF. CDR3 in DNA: TGTGCCAGCAGCTCTCCAGGGAGGTTTGGAAACACCATATATTTT.

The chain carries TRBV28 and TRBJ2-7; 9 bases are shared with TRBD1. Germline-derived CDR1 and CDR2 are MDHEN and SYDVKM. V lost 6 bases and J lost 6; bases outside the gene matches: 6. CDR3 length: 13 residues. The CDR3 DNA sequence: TGTGCCAGCAGATTACAGGGGGCAAGCGAGCAGTACTTC. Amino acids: CASRLQGASEQYF.

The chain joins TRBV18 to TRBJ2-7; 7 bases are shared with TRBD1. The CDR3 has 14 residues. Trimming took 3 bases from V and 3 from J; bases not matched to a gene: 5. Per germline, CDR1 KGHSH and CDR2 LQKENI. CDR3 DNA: TGTGCCAGCTCACCCGGGACAGCGTTCTACGAGCAGTACTTC. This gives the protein CASSPGTAFYEQYF.

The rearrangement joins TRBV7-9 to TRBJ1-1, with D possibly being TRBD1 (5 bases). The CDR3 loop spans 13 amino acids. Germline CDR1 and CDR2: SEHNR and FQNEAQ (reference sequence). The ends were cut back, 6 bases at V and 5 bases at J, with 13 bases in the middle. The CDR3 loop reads CASRPGGLTEAFF. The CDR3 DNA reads TGTGCCAGCAGGCCCGGGGGGTTAACTGAAGCTTTCTTT.

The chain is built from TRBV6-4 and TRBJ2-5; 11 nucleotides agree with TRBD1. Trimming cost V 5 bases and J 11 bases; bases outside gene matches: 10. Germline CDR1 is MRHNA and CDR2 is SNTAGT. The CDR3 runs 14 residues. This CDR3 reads CASSLKPGQGEQYF. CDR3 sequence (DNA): TGTGCCAGCAGTCTGAAACCGGGACAGGGGGAGCAGTACTTC.

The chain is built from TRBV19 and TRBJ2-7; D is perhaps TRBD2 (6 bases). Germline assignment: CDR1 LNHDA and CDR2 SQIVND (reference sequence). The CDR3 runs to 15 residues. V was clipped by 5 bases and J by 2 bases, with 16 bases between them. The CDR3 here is CASSEPSGFPYEQYF. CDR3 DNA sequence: TGTGCCAGTAGTGAGCCGAGCGGGTTCCCCTACGAGCAGTACTTC.

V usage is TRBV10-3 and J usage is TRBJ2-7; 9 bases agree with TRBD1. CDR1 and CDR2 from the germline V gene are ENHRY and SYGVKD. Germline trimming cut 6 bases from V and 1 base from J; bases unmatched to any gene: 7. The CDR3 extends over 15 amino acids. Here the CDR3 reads CAIRDPGQGSYEQYF. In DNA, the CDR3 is TGTGCCATCAGGGACCCGGGACAGGGATCCTACGAGCAGTACTTC.

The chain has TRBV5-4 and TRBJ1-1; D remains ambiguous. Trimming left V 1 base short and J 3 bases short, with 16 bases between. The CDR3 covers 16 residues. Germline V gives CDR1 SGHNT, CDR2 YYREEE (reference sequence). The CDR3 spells CASSLSGSGSDTEAFF. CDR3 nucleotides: TGTGCCAGCAGCTTGTCTGGTTCCGGGTCGGACACTGAAGCTTTCTTT.

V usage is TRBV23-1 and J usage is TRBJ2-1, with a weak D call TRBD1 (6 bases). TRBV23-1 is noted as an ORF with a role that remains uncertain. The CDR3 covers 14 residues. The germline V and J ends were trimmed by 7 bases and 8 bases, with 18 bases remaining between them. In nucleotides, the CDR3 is TGCGCCAGCATGCAGGGGTCCGATGGAGATGAGCAGTTCTTC. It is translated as CASMQGSDGDEQFF.

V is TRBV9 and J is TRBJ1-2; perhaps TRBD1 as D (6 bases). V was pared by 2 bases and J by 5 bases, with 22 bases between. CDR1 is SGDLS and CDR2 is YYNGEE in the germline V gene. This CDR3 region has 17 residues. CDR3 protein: CASSVGPATGLTYGYTF. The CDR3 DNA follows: TGTGCCAGCAGCGTGGGGCCTGCGACAGGTCTTACTTATGGCTACACCTTC.